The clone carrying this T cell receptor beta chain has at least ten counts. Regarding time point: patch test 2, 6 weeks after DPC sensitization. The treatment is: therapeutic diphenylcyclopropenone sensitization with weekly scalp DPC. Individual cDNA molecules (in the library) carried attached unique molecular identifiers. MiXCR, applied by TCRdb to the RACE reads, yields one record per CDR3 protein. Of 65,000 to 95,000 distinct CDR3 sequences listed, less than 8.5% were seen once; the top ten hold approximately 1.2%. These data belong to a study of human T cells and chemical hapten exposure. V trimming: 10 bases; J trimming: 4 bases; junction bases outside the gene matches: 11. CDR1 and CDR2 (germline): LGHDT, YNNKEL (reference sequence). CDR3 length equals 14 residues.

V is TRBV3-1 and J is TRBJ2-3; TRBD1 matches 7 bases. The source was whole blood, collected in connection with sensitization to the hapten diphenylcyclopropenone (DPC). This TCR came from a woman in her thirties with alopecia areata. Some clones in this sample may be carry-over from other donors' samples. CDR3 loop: CATSTGKAADTQYF. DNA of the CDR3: TGTGCCACCTCGACAGGGAAAGCGGCAGATACGCAGTATTTT.